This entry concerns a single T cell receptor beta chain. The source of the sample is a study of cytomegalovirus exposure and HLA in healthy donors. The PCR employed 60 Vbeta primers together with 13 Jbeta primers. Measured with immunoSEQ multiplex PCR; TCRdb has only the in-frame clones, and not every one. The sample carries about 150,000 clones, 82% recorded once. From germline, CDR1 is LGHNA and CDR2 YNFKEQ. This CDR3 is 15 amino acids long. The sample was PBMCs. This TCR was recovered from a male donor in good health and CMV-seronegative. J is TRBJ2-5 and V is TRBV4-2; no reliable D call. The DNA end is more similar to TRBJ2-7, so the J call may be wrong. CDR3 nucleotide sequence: TGTGCCAGCAGCCAAGTTGGGCCGGTGTCCTACGAGCAGTACTTC. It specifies CASSQVGPVSYEQYF.